A selection of T cell receptor beta chains follows, all from one sample in a study of T cell repertoires in cytomegalovirus infection. Their antigens remain unidentified. TCRdb called the reads again in MiXCR, with one record for every CDR3 protein. Of 570,000 or so distinct CDR3 sequences listed, over 35% were seen once; the top ten hold about 48%. The specimen was cultured PBMCs, collected from culture after CMV antigen stimulation. The receptors derive from a human donor in good health (CMV status not recorded). Some clones in this sample may be carry-over from other donors' samples. Each CDR3 is given with its conserved first and last residue. A D gene is named only where the DNA matches it firmly. Clone size is stated in some rows and not others, as once, few, many or a class when expanded.

cdr3_aa	cdr3_nt	d_call	v_call	j_call	clone_size
CAISGIGTSGSRSFYNEQFF	TGTGCCATCAGTGGAATTGGGACTAGCGGGAGCCGTTCCTTCTACAATGAGCAGTTCTTC	TRBD2	TRBV10-3	TRBJ2-1	NA
CASIRGREAFF	TGTGCCAGTATAAGAGGCAGGGAAGCTTTCTTT	NA	TRBV19	TRBJ1-1	NA
CASSLLAPSKEAFF	TGTGCCAGCAGCTTACTAGCCCCTTCTAAGGAAGCTTTCTTT	NA	TRBV7-9	TRBJ1-1	few
CASSLAAAGGLGYNSPLHF	TGTGCCAGCAGCTTGGCCGCGGCAGGGGGCTTAGGGTACAATTCACCCCTCCACTTT	TRBD1	TRBV5-5	TRBJ1-6	NA
CASSLSWGVMLNTEAFF	TGTGCCAGCAGCCTCTCTTGGGGGGTCATGCTGAACACTGAAGCTTTCTTT	NA	TRBV7-2	TRBJ1-1	many
CASSAHSGTGSGGYTF	TGTGCCAGCAGTGCCCATTCCGGGACAGGGTCAGGGGGCTACACCTTC	TRBD1	TRBV25-1	TRBJ1-2	NA
CASSSGTLGYEQYF	TGCGCCAGCAGCTCGGGAACCTTGGGGTACGAGCAGTACTTC	NA	TRBV5-1	TRBJ2-7	few
CASSPDGPTDTQYF	TGTGCCAGCAGTCCGGACGGACCCACAGATACGCAGTATTTT	NA	TRBV2	TRBJ2-3	NA
CASSPAGQMNTEAFF	TGTGCCAGCAGTCCCGCGGGGCAGATGAACACTGAAGCTTTCTTT	NA	TRBV7-6	TRBJ1-1	many
CASSYSRDTAGNTIYF	TGTGCCAGCAGTTACTCCAGGGACACCGCTGGAAACACCATATATTTT	NA	TRBV6-6	TRBJ1-3	NA
CASRLSGGSDGQYF	TGTGCCAGCAGGCTATCAGGCGGTTCTGATGGGCAGTATTTT	NA	TRBV6-2/TRBV6-3	TRBJ2-3	few
CASSYGRREFGNEQFF	TGTGCCAGCAGTTACGGGCGGCGGGAGTTTGGGAATGAGCAGTTCTTC	TRBD2	TRBV6-2/TRBV6-3	TRBJ2-1	NA
CASSPHPLDKNIQYF	TGTGCCAGTAGCCCCCACCCTTTGGACAAAAACATTCAGTACTTC	NA	TRBV19	TRBJ2-4	few
CASSLLVGQGHTEAFF	TGTGCCAGCAGCTTATTAGTCGGACAGGGGCACACTGAAGCTTTCTTT	TRBD1	TRBV7-2	TRBJ1-1	NA
CASSLFLGLSPSPLHF	TGTGCCAGCAGCTTATTCCTGGGCCTCTCCCCCTCACCCCTCCACTTT	NA	TRBV7-6	TRBJ1-6	NA
CATIVRLAGNSYNEQFF	TGTGCCACCATCGTGCGCCTAGCGGGCAACTCCTACAATGAGCAGTTCTTC	TRBD2	TRBV15	TRBJ2-1	NA
CSVATGTSNEQYF	TGCAGCGTAGCGACGGGGACTAGCAACGAGCAGTACTTC	TRBD2	TRBV29-1	TRBJ2-7	NA
CASSTSGASTDTQYF	TGTGCCAGCAGCACTAGCGGGGCTAGCACAGATACGCAGTATTTT	TRBD2	TRBV5-4	TRBJ2-3	NA
CASMASGQEQYF	TGTGCCAGCATGGCTAGCGGTCAAGAGCAGTACTTC	TRBD2	TRBV6-8	TRBJ2-7	NA
CASSLVVTSGSKTDTQYF	TGTGCCAGCAGCTTAGTAGTGACTAGCGGGAGTAAGACAGATACGCAGTATTTT	TRBD2	TRBV7-2	TRBJ2-3	few
CASIPGRSGGTDTQYF	TGTGCCAGCATCCCCGGTCGGTCTGGTGGCACAGATACGCAGTATTTT	NA	TRBV7-8	TRBJ2-3	many
CASSTQITRSEQFF	TGTGCCAGCAGCACACAAATAACTAGGTCTGAGCAGTTCTTC	NA	TRBV7-2	TRBJ2-1	few
CATKTGAANYGYTF	TGTGCCACCAAAACTGGAGCCGCAAACTATGGCTACACCTTC	NA	TRBV6-2/TRBV6-3	TRBJ1-2	few
CASSLRTGESGANVLTF	TGTGCCAGCAGCCTCCGGACAGGAGAGTCTGGGGCCAACGTCCTGACTTTC	TRBD1	TRBV7-6	TRBJ2-6	few
CASSQETGDREQYF	TGTGCCAGCAGCCAAGAGACAGGGGACCGCGAGCAGTACTTC	TRBD1	TRBV4-2	TRBJ2-7	NA
CASSQGSGAAKNIQYF	TGTGCCAGCAGCCAAGGGTCGGGTGCAGCCAAAAACATTCAGTACTTC	NA	TRBV4-2	TRBJ2-4	NA
CASSLGSYGETQYF	TGTGCCAGCAGCTTAGGTTCCTACGGGGAGACCCAGTACTTC	NA	TRBV7-9	TRBJ2-5	NA
CASSPYSSAEQYF	TGTGCCAGCAGCCCGTACTCCTCGGCCGAGCAGTACTTC	NA	TRBV7-8	TRBJ2-7	NA
CASSMALVGETQYF	TGTGCCAGTAGTATGGCCCTCGTGGGGGAGACCCAGTACTTC	NA	TRBV19	TRBJ2-5	NA
CASRTAGDKRPKYF	TGTGCCAGCAGAACTGCCGGGGACAAACGACCTAAGTACTTC	NA	TRBV6-2/TRBV6-3	TRBJ2-7	many
CASSVSGGPQETQYF	TGTGCCAGCAGTGTCTCAGGGGGCCCTCAAGAGACCCAGTACTTC	TRBD1	TRBV28	TRBJ2-5	few
CASSSGTSAFEDTQYF	TGTGCCAGCAGCTCAGGGACTAGCGCCTTTGAGGATACGCAGTATTTT	TRBD2	TRBV5-4	TRBJ2-3	NA
CASSTEGGTEAFF	TGTGCCAGCAGCACAGAAGGGGGCACTGAAGCTTTCTTT	NA	TRBV6-1	TRBJ1-1	NA
CASSFPASPSTDTQYF	TGTGCCAGCAGCTTTCCCGCATCTCCGAGCACAGATACGCAGTATTTT	NA	TRBV7-9	TRBJ2-3	NA
CASSQFLDANEAFF	TGTGCCAGCAGCCAATTCCTAGATGCCAATGAAGCTTTCTTT	NA	TRBV14	TRBJ1-1	NA
CASKEGAGLYNEQFF	TGTGCCAGTAAGGAGGGGGCGGGACTCTACAATGAGCAGTTCTTC	NA	TRBV19	TRBJ2-1	few
CASSYGGASHLYEQYF	TGTGCCAGCAGCTACGGGGGAGCCTCCCATCTCTACGAGCAGTACTTC	NA	TRBV5-3	TRBJ2-7	NA
CASSLVAGAMYNEQFF	TGTGCCAGCAGCTTAGTAGCGGGGGCCATGTACAATGAGCAGTTCTTC	TRBD2	TRBV7-2	TRBJ2-1	many
CAWSTAALNEKLFF	TGTGCCTGGAGCACGGCAGCTCTGAATGAAAAACTGTTTTTT	NA	TRBV30	TRBJ1-4	NA
CASSLINFYEQYF	TGTGCCAGCAGCTTAATCAACTTCTACGAGCAGTACTTC	NA	TRBV7-2	TRBJ2-7	many
CASSARTSGAGELFF	TGTGCCAGCAGTGCCCGGACTAGCGGGGCCGGGGAGCTGTTTTTT	TRBD2	TRBV6-5	TRBJ2-2	few
CASSLGDSEGNTIYF	TGTGCCAGCAGCTTGGGGGACAGTGAAGGAAACACCATATATTTT	TRBD1	TRBV5-3	TRBJ1-3	NA
CASSYYRGDQPQHF	TGTGCCAGCAGTTACTACAGGGGGGATCAGCCCCAGCATTTT	TRBD1	TRBV6-5	TRBJ1-5	NA
CASSLLRGIETQYF	TGTGCCAGCAGCCTACTCAGGGGAATAGAGACCCAGTACTTC	NA	TRBV7-6	TRBJ2-5	few
CASSLASPGLWRFF	TGTGCCAGCAGCTTGGCCTCTCCGGGACTTTGGAGGTTCTTT	NA	TRBV7-2	TRBJ1-1	NA
CASTGRGESTEAFF	TGTGCCAGCACCGGCAGGGGCGAGAGCACTGAAGCTTTCTTT	NA	TRBV6-1	TRBJ1-1	few
CASSNEGARYSPLHF	TGTGCCAGCAGCAACGAAGGGGCCCGATATTCACCCCTCCACTTT	NA	TRBV7-6	TRBJ1-6	NA
CARSFRQGNQPQHF	TGTGCCAGAAGCTTCCGACAGGGGAATCAGCCCCAGCATTTT	TRBD1	TRBV7-8	TRBJ1-5	NA
CASSTGQALNSPLHF	TGTGCCAGCAGTACGGGACAGGCTTTGAATTCACCCCTCCACTTT	TRBD1	TRBV12-3/TRBV12-4	TRBJ1-6	NA
CASSDSIGTRTLQPQHF	TGTGCCAGCAGTGACTCGATAGGGACAAGAACATTGCAGCCCCAGCATTTT	NA	TRBV6-4	TRBJ1-5	NA
CASSTISIWGPGANVLTF	TGCGCCAGCAGCACTATCTCGATCTGGGGACCTGGGGCCAACGTCCTGACTTTC	NA	TRBV4-1	TRBJ2-6	NA
CASSYARGRLYNNEQFF	TGTGCCAGCAGTTATGCCAGGGGGCGGCTCTATAACAATGAGCAGTTCTTC	TRBD1	TRBV6-2/TRBV6-3	TRBJ2-1	NA
CASSSWGLAGADTQYF	TGTGCCAGCAGCTCCTGGGGACTAGCGGGAGCAGATACGCAGTATTTT	TRBD2	TRBV5-6	TRBJ2-3	NA
CSAIRGQDTGELFF	TGCAGTGCTATTAGAGGACAGGACACCGGGGAGCTGTTTTTT	TRBD1	TRBV20-1	TRBJ2-2	NA
CSTTMWGGSEAFF	TGCAGTACCACAATGTGGGGGGGATCTGAAGCTTTCTTT	NA	TRBV20-1	TRBJ1-1	NA
CASSLAQGDGYTF	TGTGCCAGCAGCTTAGCACAGGGTGATGGCTACACCTTC	NA	TRBV7-2	TRBJ1-2	few
CAISGSSGGKETQYF	TGTGCCATCAGTGGTTCTAGCGGGGGGAAAGAGACCCAGTACTTC	TRBD2	TRBV10-3	TRBJ2-5	few
CSASDWEKSNQPQHF	TGCAGTGCTTCCGACTGGGAAAAAAGCAATCAGCCCCAGCATTTT	NA	TRBV20-1	TRBJ1-5	NA
CATSRDVLGTDTQYF	TGTGCCACCAGCAGAGATGTACTGGGCACAGATACGCAGTATTTT	NA	TRBV15	TRBJ2-3	NA
CASGPQDEGDRADTQYF	TGTGCCAGCGGACCCCAGGACGAGGGGGATCGGGCAGATACGCAGTATTTT	NA	TRBV6-7	TRBJ2-3	NA